This T cell receptor (beta chain) is drawn from a study of tumor and adjacent non-tumor tissue in lung cancer. Study information: The patients, 10 to 11 men and about 5 women, were roughly 30 to 76 with stage I to III disease. The study, taken as a whole, reports: TCR diversity was significantly greater in tumor than normal lung tissue. In normal lung, the top 100 clones were significantly more dominant than in tumor. Patients with more diverse tumor TCRs had worse survival.

This CDR3 spans 14 amino acids. The germline gives CDR1 SGHAT, CDR2 FQNNGV. With respect to this clonotype: Its antigen is as yet unknown. One end of the junction fails to match germline, which may point to a read error.

No cell sorting was done before RNA was extracted from the tissue. The library came from three nested PCR rounds adapted from ARM-PCR protocols. Via MiXCR, TCRdb re-called the multiplex PCR reads, giving one row per CDR3 protein. The table lists 130,000 or so distinct CDR3 sequences, approximately 71% of them singletons. This clonotype was obtained from a man in his thirties or forties with non-small cell lung cancer. Sequenced input: lung tumor tissue. The chain uses TRBV11-2 and TRBJ2-3; D possibly uses TRBD1 or TRBD2 (5 bases each). CDR3 in DNA: TGTGCCAGCAGTCCCAGGGTGAGGGCAAATACGCACTATTTT. This encodes CASSPRVRANTHYF. The full variable domain, in which reference TRBV11-2 and TRBJ2-3 provide the parts outside the CDR3, is EAGVAQSPRYKIIEKRQSVAFWCNPISGHATLYWYQQILGQGPKLLIQFQNNGVVDDSQLPKDRFSAERLKGVDSTLKIQPAKLEDSAVYLCASSPRVRANTHYFGPGTRLTVL.